This T cell receptor beta chain came from a study of post-analysis software for immune sequencing data. Notes on the study in general: Patients carried 5 or 6 TRBV segments more frequently than controls did, and TRBV5-6, TRBV5-1 and TRBV20-1 were among them.

Presence of unique molecular identifiers characterized the TCR beta cDNA libraries. TCRdb re-called the PCR reads with MiXCR, one entry per CDR3 protein. Of 650,000 to 900,000 distinct CDR3 sequences in the sample, about 45% were seen once. CDR1 is SGHRS and CDR2 is YFSETQ in the germline V gene. V trimming: 7 bases; J trimming: 2 bases; junction bases outside the gene matches: 7. The CDR3 is 15 amino acids. With regard to this clonotype: The antigen remains unidentified.

The chain carries TRBV5-1 and TRBJ1-5; the match to TRBD1 covers 9 bases. The sequenced sample was blood. The receptor was isolated from a girl aged 10-17 years with multiple sclerosis. CDR3 sequence: CASEPGQGGNQPQHF. In nucleotides, the CDR3 is TGCGCCAGCGAACCGGGACAGGGCGGCAATCAGCCCCAGCATTTT.